This TCR beta chain came from a study of identical twins. In TCRdb, the 5' RACE reads were re-called with MiXCR into one record per CDR3 protein. The top ten hold roughly 2.8% of the sample, which has hundreds of thousands of distinct CDR3 sequences, more than 20% seen once. About this clonotype itself: Its specificity is unknown.

Study results and caveats: The authors drew conclusions from cross-sectional statistical analysis rather than following the same donors.

These same records also appear under a second study, on T cells expressing NK-cell markers. From that paper: Source material for TCR beta repertoires consisted of sorted CD3+CD56+NKG2C+, CD3+CD56+NKG2C- and CD3+CD56-NKG2C+ T cells. These clonotypes, the leaders elsewhere, also led the CD3+CD56-NKG2C+ fraction in several donors. Expanded clones of NKG2C+ T cells had an unclear HCMV specificity.

The receptor's source is a woman under 30 in good health. Material for sequencing was CD4+ T cells sorted from blood.

The CDR3 coding sequence is TGCGCCAGCAGCTCTCCTATCCCCTATGGCTACACCTTC. Amino acid sequence: CASSSPIPYGYTF. The chain joins TRBV5-1 to TRBJ1-2, with D uncertain. The germline gives CDR1 SGHRS, CDR2 YFSETQ. V lost 3 bases and J 4 bases, leaving 10 bases between the germline ends. The CDR3 is 13 residues long.